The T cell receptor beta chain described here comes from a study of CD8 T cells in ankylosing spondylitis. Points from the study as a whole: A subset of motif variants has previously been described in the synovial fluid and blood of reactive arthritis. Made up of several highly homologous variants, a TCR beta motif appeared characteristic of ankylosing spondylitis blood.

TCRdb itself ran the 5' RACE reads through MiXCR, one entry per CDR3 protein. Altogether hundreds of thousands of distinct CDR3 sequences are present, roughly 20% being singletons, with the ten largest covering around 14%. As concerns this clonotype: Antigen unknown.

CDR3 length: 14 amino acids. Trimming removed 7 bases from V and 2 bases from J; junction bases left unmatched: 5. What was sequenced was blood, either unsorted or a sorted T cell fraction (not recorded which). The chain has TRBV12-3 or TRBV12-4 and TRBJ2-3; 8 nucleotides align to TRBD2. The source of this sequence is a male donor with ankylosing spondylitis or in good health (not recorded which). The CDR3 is CASIAGSATDTQYF. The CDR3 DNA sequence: TGTGCCAGCATAGCGGGGTCAGCCACAGATACGCAGTATTTT.